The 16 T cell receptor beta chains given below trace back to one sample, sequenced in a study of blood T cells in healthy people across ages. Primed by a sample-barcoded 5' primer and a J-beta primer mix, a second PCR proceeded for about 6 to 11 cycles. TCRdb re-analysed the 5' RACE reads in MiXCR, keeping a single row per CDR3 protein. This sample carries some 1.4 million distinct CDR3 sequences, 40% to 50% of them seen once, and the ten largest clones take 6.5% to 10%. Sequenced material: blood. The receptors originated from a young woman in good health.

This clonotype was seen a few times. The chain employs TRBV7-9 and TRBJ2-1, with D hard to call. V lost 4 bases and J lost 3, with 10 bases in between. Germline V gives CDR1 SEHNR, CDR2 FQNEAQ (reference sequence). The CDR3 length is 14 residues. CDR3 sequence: CASSSDPGYNEQFF. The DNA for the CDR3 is TGTGCCAGCAGCTCCGACCCAGGCTACAATGAGCAGTTCTTC.

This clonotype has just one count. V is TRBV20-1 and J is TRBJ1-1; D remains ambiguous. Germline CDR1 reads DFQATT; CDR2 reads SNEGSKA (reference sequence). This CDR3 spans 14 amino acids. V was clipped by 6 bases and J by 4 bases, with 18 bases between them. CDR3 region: CSASRATDPTEAFF. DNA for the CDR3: TGCAGTGCCTCCCGGGCAACAGACCCCACTGAAGCTTTCTTT.

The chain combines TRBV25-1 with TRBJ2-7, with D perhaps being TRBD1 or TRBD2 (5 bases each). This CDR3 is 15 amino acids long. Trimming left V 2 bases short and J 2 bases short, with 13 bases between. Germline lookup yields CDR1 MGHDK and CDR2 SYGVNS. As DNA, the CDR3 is TGTGCCAGCAGTGAAGAGGGTGGGGGACCCTACGAGCAGTACTTC. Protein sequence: CASSEEGGGPYEQYF.

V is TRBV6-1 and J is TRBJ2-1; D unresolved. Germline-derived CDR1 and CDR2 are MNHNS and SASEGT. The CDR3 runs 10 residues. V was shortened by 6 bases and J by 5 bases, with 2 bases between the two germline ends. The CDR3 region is CASRNNEQFF. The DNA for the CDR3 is TGTGCCAGCAGGAACAATGAGCAGTTCTTC.

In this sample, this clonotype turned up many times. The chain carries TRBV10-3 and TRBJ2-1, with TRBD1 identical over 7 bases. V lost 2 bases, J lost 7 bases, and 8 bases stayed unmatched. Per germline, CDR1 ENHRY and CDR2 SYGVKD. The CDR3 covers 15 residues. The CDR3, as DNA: TGTGCCATCAGTGAGATGGCAGGGGGTGGAAATGAGCAGTTCTTC. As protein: CAISEMAGGGNEQFF.

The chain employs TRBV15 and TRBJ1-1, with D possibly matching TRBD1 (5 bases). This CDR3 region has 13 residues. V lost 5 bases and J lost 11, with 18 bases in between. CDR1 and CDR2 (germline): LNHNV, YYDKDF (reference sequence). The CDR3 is CATSDGPGGSAFF. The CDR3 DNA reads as TGTGCCACCAGCGACGGGCCTGGGGGGAGCGCTTTCTTT.

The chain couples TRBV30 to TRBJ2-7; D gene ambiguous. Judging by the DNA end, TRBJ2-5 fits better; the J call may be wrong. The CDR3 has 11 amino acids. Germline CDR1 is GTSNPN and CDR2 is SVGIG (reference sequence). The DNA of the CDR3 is TGTGCCTGGAGAGTCTTGGGGACCCAGTACTTC. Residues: CAWRVLGTQYF.

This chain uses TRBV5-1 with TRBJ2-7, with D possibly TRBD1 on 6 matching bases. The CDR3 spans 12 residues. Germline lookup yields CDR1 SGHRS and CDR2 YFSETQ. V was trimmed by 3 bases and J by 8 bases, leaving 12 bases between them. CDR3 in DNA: TGCGCCAGCAGCTCGAACAGGGATAAGCAGTACTTC. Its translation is CASSSNRDKQYF.

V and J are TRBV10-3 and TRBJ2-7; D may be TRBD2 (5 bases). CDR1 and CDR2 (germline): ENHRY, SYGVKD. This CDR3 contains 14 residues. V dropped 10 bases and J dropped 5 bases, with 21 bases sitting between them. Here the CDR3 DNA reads TGTGCCACCAAAGCGGTTGAGAAAGTCGACGAGCAGTACTTC. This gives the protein CATKAVEKVDEQYF.

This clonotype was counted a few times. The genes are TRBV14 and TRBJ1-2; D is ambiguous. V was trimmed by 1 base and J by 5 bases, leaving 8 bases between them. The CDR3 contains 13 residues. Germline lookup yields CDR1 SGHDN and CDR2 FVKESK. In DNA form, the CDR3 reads TGTGCCAGCAGCCAAGTAGGGCCTTATGGCTACACCTTC. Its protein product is CASSQVGPYGYTF. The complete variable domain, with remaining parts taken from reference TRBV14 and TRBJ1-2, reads EAGVTQFPSHSVIEKGQTVTLRCDPISGHDNLYWYRRVMGKEIKFLLHFVKESKQDESGMPNNRFLAERTGGTYSTLKVQPAELEDSGVYFCASSQVGPYGYTFGSGTRLTVV.

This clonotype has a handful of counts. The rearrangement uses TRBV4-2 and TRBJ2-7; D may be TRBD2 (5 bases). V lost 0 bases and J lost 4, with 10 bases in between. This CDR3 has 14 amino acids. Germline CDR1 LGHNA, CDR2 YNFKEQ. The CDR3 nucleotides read TGTGCCAGCAGCCAAGAGGAGGCGGGTTACGAGCAGTACTTC. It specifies CASSQEEAGYEQYF.

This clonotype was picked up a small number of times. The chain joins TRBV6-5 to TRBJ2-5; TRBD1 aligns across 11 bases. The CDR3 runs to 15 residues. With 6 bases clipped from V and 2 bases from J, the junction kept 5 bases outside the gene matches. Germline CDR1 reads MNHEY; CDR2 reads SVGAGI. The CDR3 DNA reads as TGTGCCAGCAGAGGGACAGGGGGATGGCAAGAGACCCAGTACTTC. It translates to CASRGTGGWQETQYF.

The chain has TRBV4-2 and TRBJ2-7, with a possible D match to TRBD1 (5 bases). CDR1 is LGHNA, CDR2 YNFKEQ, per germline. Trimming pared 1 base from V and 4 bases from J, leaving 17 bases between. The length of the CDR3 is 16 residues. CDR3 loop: CASSQVTGQGFYEQYF. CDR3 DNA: TGTGCCAGCAGCCAAGTAACCGGGCAGGGTTTTTACGAGCAGTACTTC.

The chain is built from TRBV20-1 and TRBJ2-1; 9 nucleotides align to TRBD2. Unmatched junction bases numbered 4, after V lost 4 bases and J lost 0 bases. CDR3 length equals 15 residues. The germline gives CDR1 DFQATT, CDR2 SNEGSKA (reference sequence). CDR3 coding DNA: TGCAGTGCTACTAGCGGGAATAGCTCCTACAATGAGCAGTTCTTC. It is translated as CSATSGNSSYNEQFF.

DNA for the CDR3: TGTGCCAGCAGCCCGGGGAGTGAAGAGACCCAGTACTTC. Its protein is CASSPGSEETQYF. V usage is TRBV5-5 and J usage is TRBJ2-5, with a tentative D call TRBD2 (5 bases). The CDR3 is 13 amino acids. CDR1 is SGHKS, CDR2 YYEKEE, per germline (reference sequence). V lost 4 bases and J lost 3, with 10 bases in between.

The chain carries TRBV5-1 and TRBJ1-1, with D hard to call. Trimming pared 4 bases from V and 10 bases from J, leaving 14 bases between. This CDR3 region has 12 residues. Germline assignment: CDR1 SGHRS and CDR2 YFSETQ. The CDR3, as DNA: TGCGCCAGCAGCCCGGATGGACCGGGAGCTTTCTTT. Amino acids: CASSPDGPGAFF.